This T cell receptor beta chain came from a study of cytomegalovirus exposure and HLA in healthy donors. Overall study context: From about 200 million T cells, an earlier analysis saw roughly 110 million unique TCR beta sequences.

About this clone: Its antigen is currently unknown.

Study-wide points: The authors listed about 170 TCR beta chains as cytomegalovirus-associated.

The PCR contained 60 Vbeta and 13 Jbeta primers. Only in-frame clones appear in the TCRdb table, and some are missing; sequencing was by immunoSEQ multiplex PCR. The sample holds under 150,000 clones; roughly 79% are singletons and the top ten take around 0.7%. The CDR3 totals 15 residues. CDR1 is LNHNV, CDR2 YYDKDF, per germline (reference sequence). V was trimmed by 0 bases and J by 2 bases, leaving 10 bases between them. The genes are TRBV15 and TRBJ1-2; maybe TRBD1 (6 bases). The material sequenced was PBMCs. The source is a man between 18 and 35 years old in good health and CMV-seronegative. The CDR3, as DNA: TGTGCCACCAGCAGAGATCCGCAGGGGAACTATGGCTACACCTTC. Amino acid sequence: CATSRDPQGNYGYTF.